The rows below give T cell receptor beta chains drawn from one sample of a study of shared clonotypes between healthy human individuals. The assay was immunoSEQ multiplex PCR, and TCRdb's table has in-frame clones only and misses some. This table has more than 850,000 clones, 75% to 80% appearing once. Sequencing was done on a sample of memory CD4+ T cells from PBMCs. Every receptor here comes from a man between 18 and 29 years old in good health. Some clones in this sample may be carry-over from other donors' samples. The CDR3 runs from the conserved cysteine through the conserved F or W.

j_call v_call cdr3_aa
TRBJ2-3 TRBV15 CATSRGGRHSSDTQYF
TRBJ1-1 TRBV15 CATSSPWSNTEAFF
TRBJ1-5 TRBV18 CASSPQGRDQPQHF
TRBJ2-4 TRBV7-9 CASSPPQGAAENIQYF
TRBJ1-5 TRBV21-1 CASSKSTGGRGNQPQHF
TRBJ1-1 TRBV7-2 CASSLPPGNTEAFF
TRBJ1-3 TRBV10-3 CAISEWESGRGTIYF
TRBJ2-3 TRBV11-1 CASSWGVRGLDTQYF
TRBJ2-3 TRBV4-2 CASSKGTSGENTDTQYF
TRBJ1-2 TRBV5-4 CASGGLNGYGYTF
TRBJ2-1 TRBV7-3 CASSLTAVGYNEQFF
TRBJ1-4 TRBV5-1 CASSSDGDEKLFF
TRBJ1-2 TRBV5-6 CASSLLSAGGYGYTF
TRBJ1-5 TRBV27 CASSLGLNNQPQHF
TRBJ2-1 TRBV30 CAITDSSYNEQFF
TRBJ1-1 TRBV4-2 CASSQSWTGGGTEAFF
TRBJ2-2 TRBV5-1 CASSLAGTGNTGELFF
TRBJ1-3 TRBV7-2 CASSLFLELPGNTIYF
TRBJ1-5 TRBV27 CASSFRGQPQHF
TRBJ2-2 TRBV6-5 CASRLYGGELFF
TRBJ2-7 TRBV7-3 CASSSGLAATYEQYF
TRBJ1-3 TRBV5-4 CASSSGPDGNTIYF
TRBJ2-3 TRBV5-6 CASSRLGGAWDTQYF
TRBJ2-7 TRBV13 CASSLGSAISTSYEQYF
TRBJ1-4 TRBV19 CASSPLPRGLNEKLFF
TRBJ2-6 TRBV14 CASSQGGRGIPGANVLTF
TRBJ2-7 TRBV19 CASSPRTSGSSYEQYF
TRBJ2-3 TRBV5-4 CASSLGAAGLTDTQYF
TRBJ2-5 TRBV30 CAWSEAGRTRQETQYF
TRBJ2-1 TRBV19 CASSIGRSSYNEQFF
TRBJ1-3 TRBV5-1 CASSQDSNTIYF
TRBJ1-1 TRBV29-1 CSVQQLNTEAFF
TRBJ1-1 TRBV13 CASSPRQGRTEAFF
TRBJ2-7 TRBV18 CASSSAAGDKYF
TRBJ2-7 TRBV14 CASSPGTSGRRNEQYF
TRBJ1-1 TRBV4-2 CASSQDWGRTEAFF
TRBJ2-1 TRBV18 CASSGGASGFYEQFF
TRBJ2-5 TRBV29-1 CSVGTSGETQYF
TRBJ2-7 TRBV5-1 CASTGATGTSVSEQYF
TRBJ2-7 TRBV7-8 CASSEKWGNDEQYF
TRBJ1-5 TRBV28 CASRLGQGGNQPQHF
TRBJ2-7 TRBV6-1 CASSDRLSYEQYF
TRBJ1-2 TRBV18 CASSPQGGPNYGYTF
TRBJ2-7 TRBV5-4 CASSLDPVLFKPYEQYF
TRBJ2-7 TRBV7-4 CASSLAPRGEQYF
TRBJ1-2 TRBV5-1 CASSQTNTAAYGYTF
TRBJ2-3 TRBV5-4 CASSLTSGSTDTQYF
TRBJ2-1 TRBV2 CASSGWDEQFF